The 10 T cell receptor beta chains below all came from one sample that was sequenced in a study of T cell repertoires in cytomegalovirus infection. TCRdb fed the reads into MiXCR, producing one record per CDR3 protein. The repertoire holds around 170,000 distinct CDR3 sequences, with 17% as singletons. The material sequenced was CD8+ T cells from PBMCs. The receptors here all came from a human donor in good health (CMV status not recorded). Some clones in this sample may be carry-over from other donors' samples.

V is TRBV29-1 and J is TRBJ1-1, with a tentative D call TRBD1 (5 bases). The V and J ends lost 8 bases and 1 base respectively, with 11 bases between them. This CDR3 spans 12 amino acids. The V gene's germline CDR1 is SQVTM and CDR2 ANQGSEA. The CDR3 DNA follows: TGCAGCTCGGGACGAGAGAACACTGAAGCTTTCTTT. Encoded protein: CSSGRENTEAFF.

This clonotype was counted many times. V and J are TRBV7-2 and TRBJ1-1; weak D call: TRBD1 (6 bases). CDR3 length: 15 residues. Trimming stripped 8 bases from V and 5 bases from J, with 21 bases between. CDR1 is SGHTA, CDR2 FQGNSA, per germline. The CDR3, as DNA: TGTGCCAGCCAAAGAGGGGGTACAGCGCGGACTGAAGCTTTCTTT. The encoded protein is CASQRGGTARTEAFF.

This clonotype showed up just a few times. J is TRBJ2-3 and V is TRBV2; 11 bases line up with TRBD1. J lost 3 bases, V lost 2 bases, and 7 bases had no gene match. Looked up from germline, CDR1 is SNHLY and CDR2 is FYNNEI. The CDR3 runs 17 residues. DNA for the CDR3: TGTGCCAGCAGTGAAAGGGCTGGGACAGGGGGAACAGATACGCAGTATTTT. Translation: CASSERAGTGGTDTQYF.

This clonotype was seen many times. The rearrangement uses TRBV7-2 and TRBJ2-3, with D tentatively TRBD1 or TRBD2 (5 bases each). Germline CDR1 is SGHTA and CDR2 is FQGNSA. The CDR3 totals 15 residues. V lost 11 bases to trimming and J lost 4 bases, with 22 bases between them. CDR3 sequence (DNA): TGTGCCGGCCTAGGGACGGTGAAAGGGGCAGATACGCAGTATTTT. Protein sequence: CAGLGTVKGADTQYF.

As to this clonotype: Compared with germline, one end of the junction differs, possibly owing to a read error. This chain links TRBV6-2 or TRBV6-3 with TRBJ2-7; D not certain. Germline-derived CDR1 and CDR2 are MNHEY and SVGEGT. CDR3 length: 14 residues. The CDR3 sequence is CARSYQGHSYEQYF. The CDR3 region has the DNA TGTGCCCGCAGTTACCAAGGCCACTCCTACGAGCAGTACTTC.

This clonotype was detected ten times or more. The V gene is TRBV7-3, the J gene TRBJ2-6; tentatively, D is TRBD2 (6 bases). The CDR3 is made up of 17 amino acids. CDR1 is SGHTA, CDR2 FQGTGA, per germline. V gave up 4 bases and J gave up 2 bases, with 15 bases separating them. The CDR3 nucleotides read TGTGCCAGCAGCTCCCTGGCCGGCGGGGCTGGGGCCAACGTCCTGACTTTC. As protein: CASSSLAGGAGANVLTF.

This clonotype was counted only a few times. This chain joins TRBV10-3 and TRBJ1-2; TRBD1 matches at 8 bases. V dropped 8 bases and J dropped 8; count of bases not matched to a gene: 22. Germline V gene sequence: CDR1 ENHRY, CDR2 SYGVKD. This CDR3 has 17 amino acids. CDR3 amino acids: CAILDSPSQRTGQGYTF. CDR3 DNA: TGTGCCATCCTCGACTCCCCATCTCAGAGGACAGGGCAGGGCTACACCTTC.

This chain links TRBV3-1 with TRBJ2-5; maybe TRBD2 (5 bases). The V gene's germline CDR1 is LGHDT and CDR2 YNNKEL (reference sequence). This CDR3 is built from 13 residues. V was cut by 7 bases and J by 3 bases, with 12 bases left in between. The CDR3 nucleotides are TGTGCCAGCACGATCACCGGGGAAGAGACCCAGTACTTC. It codes for CASTITGEETQYF.

The sample holds a few counts of this clonotype. The J gene is TRBJ2-7, the V gene TRBV13, with 12 bases aligning to TRBD2. In germline, CDR1 is PRHDT, CDR2 FYEKMQ (reference sequence). The CDR3 length is 14 residues. Trimming at V came to 4 bases and at J to 5 bases, leaving 3 bases not matched to a gene. CDR3 region: CASSSSGGAHEQYF. CDR3 nucleotide sequence: TGTGCCAGCAGCTCTAGCGGGGGGGCCCACGAGCAGTACTTC.

This rearrangement joins TRBV7-2 to TRBJ2-1; 7 bases align to TRBD2. Germline values: CDR1 SGHTA, CDR2 FQGNSA. The CDR3 sequence is 14 residues long. J was trimmed by 5 bases and V by 3 bases; bases with no gene match: 4. Here the CDR3 reads CASSLASGDNEQFF. CDR3 DNA: TGTGCCAGCAGCTTGGCTAGCGGAGACAATGAGCAGTTCTTC.